Listed below are T cell receptor beta chains from one sample, sequenced in a study of T cell changes during pregnancy in multiple sclerosis. Produced via immunoSEQ multiplex PCR; TCRdb's table is partial and in-frame only. The sample holds about 88,000 clones, roughly 90% seen once. Sequenced material: peripheral blood, taken in the first trimester of pregnancy. The receptors shown here come from a female donor with multiple sclerosis, enrolled in a pregnancy study. CDR3s include the opening cysteine and the closing phenylalanine or tryptophan. A D gene is named only where the DNA matches it firmly.

d_call	v_call	j_call	cdr3_nt	cdr3_aa
NA	TRBV10-3	TRBJ1-2	TGTGCCATCAGTGACACTAACTATGGCTACACCTTC	CAISDTNYGYTF
TRBD1	TRBV27	TRBJ2-7	TGTGCCAGCTTAGGCCCCGGTTTGACAGGGGAAAATGAGCAGTACTTC	CASLGPGLTGENEQYF
TRBD1	TRBV6-5	TRBJ1-5	TGTGCCAGCAGTGAGGGGGCTAATCAGCCCCAGCATTTT	CASSEGANQPQHF
NA	TRBV4-1	TRBJ2-5	TGCGCCAGCAGCCGCTTCCCAGGGGCCCAAGAGACCCAGTACTTC	CASSRFPGAQETQYF
TRBD1	TRBV5-6	TRBJ2-7	TGTGCCAGCAGCCCACTGGGGGACAGGGGAGGCTACTACGAGCAGTACTTC	CASSPLGDRGGYYEQYF
TRBD1	TRBV7-6	TRBJ1-1	TGTGCCAGCAGCCGGCTTCCGGGACAGGGAGTTGAAGCTTTCTTT	CASSRLPGQGVEAFF
TRBD1	TRBV18	TRBJ1-4	TGTGCCAGCTCACCGACAGGGGGAAATGAAAAACTGTTTTTT	CASSPTGGNEKLFF
TRBD1	TRBV7-9	TRBJ2-2	TGTGCCAGCAGCCGCCGGGACAGGGGGGACACCGGGGAGCTGTTTTTT	CASSRRDRGDTGELFF
TRBD2	TRBV28	TRBJ2-3	TGTGCCAGCAGTTCAGTCCACTCCGGGACTAGCGGAGAGTTCACAGATACGCAGTATTTT	CASSSVHSGTSGEFTDTQYF
NA	TRBV4-3	TRBJ2-7	TGCGCCAGCAGCCAAACGACAGGAGCTTCCTACGAGCAGTACTTC	CASSQTTGASYEQYF
NA	TRBV5-1	TRBJ2-7	TGCGCCAGCAGCACATTAACAACAGGAGGGACCTACGAGCAGTACTTC	CASSTLTTGGTYEQYF